This T cell receptor beta chain was profiled in a study of blood T cell repertoires in COVID-19. V gave up 3 bases and J gave up 6 bases, with 8 bases separating them. The V gene's germline CDR1 is MGHRA and CDR2 YSYEKL. The CDR3 spans 12 residues. This table comes from immunoSEQ multiplex PCR, and its TCRdb copy is limited to in-frame clones, with some not included. The table includes 95,000 or so clones, around 87% detected once. The TCR sequence derives from a human donor in a cohort sampled during active COVID-19. The rearrangement uses TRBV4-1 and TRBJ1-2; no clear D gene. Sequenced sample: peripheral blood. In DNA, the CDR3 is TGCGCCAGCAGCCATAACAGAGATGGCTACACCTTC. Translating gives CASSHNRDGYTF.